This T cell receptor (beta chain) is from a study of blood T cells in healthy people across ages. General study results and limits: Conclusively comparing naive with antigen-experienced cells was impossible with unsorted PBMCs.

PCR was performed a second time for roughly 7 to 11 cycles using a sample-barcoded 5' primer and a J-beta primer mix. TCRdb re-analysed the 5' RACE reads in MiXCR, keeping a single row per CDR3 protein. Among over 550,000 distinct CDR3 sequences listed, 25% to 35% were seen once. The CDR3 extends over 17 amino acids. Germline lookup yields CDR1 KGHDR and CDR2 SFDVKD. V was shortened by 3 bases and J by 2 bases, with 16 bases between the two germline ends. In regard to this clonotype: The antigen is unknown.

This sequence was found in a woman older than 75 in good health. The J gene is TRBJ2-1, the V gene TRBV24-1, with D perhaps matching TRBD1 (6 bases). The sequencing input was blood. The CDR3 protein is CATSDGGRGGPYNEQFF. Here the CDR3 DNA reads TGTGCCACCAGTGATGGGGGTAGAGGGGGACCCTACAATGAGCAGTTCTTC.